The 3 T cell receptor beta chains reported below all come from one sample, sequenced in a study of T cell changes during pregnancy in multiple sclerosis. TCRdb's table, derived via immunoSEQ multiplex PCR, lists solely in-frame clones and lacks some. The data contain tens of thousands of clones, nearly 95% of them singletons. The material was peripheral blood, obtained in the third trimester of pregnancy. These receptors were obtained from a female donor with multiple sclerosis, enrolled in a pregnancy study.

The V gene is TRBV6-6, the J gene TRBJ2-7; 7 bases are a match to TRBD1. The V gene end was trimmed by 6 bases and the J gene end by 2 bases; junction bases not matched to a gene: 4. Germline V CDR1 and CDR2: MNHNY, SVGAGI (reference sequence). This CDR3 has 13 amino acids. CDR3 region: CASRLGQPYEQYF. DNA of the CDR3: TGTGCCAGCAGGCTGGGACAGCCCTACGAGCAGTACTTC.

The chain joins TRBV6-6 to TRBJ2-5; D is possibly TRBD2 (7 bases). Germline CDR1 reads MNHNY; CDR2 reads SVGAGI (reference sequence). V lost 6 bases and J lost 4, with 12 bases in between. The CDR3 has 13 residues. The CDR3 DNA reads TGTGCCAGCAGGGGGGAGGGGGGAGAGACCCAGTACTTC. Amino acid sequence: CASRGEGGETQYF.

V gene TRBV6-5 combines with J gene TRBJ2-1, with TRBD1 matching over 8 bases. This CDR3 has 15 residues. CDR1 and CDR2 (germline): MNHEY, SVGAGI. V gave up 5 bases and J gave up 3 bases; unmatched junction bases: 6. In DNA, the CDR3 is TGTGCCAGCAGTCAAGACAGGGGTCTCTACAATGAGCAGTTCTTC. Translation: CASSQDRGLYNEQFF.